This TCR beta chain was identified in a study of cytotoxic CD8 clonotypes in ibrutinib-treated CLL. Looking at the study overall: The group held over nine relapsed/refractory and 15 treatment-naive patients, with fewer than 18 IGHV unmutated. General study results and limits: Increased clonality at ibrutinib response gave way to a return toward baseline at progression. Shared public clonotypes were rare, and on treatment they either got smaller or stayed the same.

Clones were read by immunoSEQ multiplex PCR, and TCRdb kept only the in-frame ones, dropping some. The table shows tens of thousands of clones, with 57% occurring only once. On this clone itself: Its antigen is not known.

This CDR3 has 16 amino acids. Germline lookup yields CDR1 MNHEY and CDR2 SVGAGI. After removal of 4 bases from V and 2 bases from J, the junction contained 8 bases not matched to a gene. The receptor was derived from a human donor with chronic lymphocytic leukemia. This sample comprised PBMCs, obtained after 12 months of ibrutinib treatment. The chain employs TRBV6-5 and TRBJ1-2, with 9 bases lining up with TRBD1. The CDR3 spells CASSFRPDRGNYGYTF. CDR3 nucleotide sequence: TGTGCCAGCAGTTTCCGGCCTGACAGGGGGAACTATGGCTACACCTTC.